This entry features one TCR beta chain sequence. Its cognate antigen is unknown. The CDR3 runs 16 residues. A sample-barcoded 5' primer and a J-beta primer mix were used in a second PCR of about 7 to 11 cycles. TCRdb re-analysed the 5' RACE reads in MiXCR, keeping a single row per CDR3 protein. The sample has about a million distinct CDR3 sequences; 45% to 50% are singletons. These data belong to a study of blood T cells in healthy people across ages. Study findings and constraints: Long-lived donors carried more naive CD4+ cells and greater diversity than aged donors. In older individuals, TCR beta diversity per million T cells was lower, falling roughly linearly with age.

Sequencing used blood. V gene TRBV12-3 or TRBV12-4 combines with J gene TRBJ2-1, with D possibly being TRBD1 (6 bases). The J call is doubtful: the DNA matches TRBJ2-7 better. This receptor was taken from a young man in good health. CDR3 bases: TGTGCCAGCAGAATCGCCCGGGACATCTCCTACAATGAGCAGTACTTC. Translating gives CASRIARDISYNEQYF.